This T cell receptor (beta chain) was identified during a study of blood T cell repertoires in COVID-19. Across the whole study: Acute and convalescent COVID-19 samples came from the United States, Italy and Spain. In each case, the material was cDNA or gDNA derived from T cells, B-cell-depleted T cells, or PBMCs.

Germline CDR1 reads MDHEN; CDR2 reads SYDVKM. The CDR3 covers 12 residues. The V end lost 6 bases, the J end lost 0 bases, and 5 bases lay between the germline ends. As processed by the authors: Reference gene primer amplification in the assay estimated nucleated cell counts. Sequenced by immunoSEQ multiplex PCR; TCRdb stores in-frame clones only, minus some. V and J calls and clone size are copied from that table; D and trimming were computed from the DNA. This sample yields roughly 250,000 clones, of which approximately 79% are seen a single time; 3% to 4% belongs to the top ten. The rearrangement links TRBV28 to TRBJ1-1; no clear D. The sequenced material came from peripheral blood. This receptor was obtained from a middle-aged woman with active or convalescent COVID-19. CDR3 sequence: CASSQMNTEAFF. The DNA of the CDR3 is TGTGCCAGCAGCCAGATGAACACTGAAGCTTTCTTT.